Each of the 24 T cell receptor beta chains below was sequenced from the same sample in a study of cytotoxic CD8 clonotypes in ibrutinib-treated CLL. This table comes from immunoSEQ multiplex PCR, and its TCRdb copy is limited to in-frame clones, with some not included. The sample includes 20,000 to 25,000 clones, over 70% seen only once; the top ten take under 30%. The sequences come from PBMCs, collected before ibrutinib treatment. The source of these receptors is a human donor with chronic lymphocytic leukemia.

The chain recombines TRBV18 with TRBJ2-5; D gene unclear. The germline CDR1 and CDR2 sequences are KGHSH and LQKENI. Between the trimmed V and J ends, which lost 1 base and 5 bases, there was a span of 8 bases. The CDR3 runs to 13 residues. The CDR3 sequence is CASSPRSPETQYF. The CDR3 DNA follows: TGTGCCAGCTCACCACGTTCTCCGGAGACCCAGTACTTC.

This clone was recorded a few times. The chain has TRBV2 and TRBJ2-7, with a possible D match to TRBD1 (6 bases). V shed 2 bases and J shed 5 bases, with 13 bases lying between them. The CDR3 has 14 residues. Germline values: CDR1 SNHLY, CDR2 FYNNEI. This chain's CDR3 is CASSESWQGHEQYF. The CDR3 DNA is TGTGCCAGCAGTGAATCTTGGCAGGGGCACGAGCAGTACTTC.

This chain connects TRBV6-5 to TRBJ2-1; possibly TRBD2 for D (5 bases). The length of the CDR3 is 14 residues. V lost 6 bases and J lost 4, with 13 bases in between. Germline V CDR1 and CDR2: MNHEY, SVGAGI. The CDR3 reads CASSSLAAYNEQFF. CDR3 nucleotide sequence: TGTGCCAGCAGCTCCCTAGCTGCATACAATGAGCAGTTCTTC.

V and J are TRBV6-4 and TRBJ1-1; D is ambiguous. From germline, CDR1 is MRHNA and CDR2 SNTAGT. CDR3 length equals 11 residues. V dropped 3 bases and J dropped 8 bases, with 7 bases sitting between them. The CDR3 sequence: CASSERVEAFF. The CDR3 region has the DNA TGTGCCAGCAGTGAAAGGGTAGAAGCTTTCTTT.

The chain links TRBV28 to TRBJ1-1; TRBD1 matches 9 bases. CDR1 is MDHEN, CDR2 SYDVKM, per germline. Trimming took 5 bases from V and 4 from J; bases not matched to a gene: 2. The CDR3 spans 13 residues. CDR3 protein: CASSRTGVTEAFF. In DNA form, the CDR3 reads TGTGCCAGCAGTCGGACAGGGGTCACTGAAGCTTTCTTT.

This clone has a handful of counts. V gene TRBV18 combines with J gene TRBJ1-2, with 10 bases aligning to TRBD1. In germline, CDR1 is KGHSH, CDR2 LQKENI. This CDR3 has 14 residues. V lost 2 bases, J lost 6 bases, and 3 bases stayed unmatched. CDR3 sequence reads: CASSPDRGLNGYTF. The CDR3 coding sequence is TGTGCCAGCTCACCAGACAGGGGGCTTAATGGCTACACCTTC.

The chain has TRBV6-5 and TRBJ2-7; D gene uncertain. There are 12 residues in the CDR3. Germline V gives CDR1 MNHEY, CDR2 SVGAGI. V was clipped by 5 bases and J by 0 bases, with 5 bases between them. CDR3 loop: CASSDFSYEQYF. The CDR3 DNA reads TGTGCCAGCAGTGATTTCTCCTACGAGCAGTACTTC.

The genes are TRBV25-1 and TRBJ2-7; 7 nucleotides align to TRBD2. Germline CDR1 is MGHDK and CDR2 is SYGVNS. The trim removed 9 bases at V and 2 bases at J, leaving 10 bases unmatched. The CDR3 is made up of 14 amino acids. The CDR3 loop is CASSGLERPYEQYF. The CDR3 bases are TGTGCCAGTTCCGGACTAGAGCGGCCCTACGAGCAGTACTTC.

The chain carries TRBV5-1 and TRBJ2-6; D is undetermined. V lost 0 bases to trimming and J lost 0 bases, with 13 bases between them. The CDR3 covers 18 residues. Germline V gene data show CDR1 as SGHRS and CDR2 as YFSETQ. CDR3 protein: CASSLEIGLSSGANVLTF. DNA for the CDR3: TGCGCCAGCAGCTTGGAAATTGGATTGAGCTCTGGGGCCAACGTCCTGACTTTC.

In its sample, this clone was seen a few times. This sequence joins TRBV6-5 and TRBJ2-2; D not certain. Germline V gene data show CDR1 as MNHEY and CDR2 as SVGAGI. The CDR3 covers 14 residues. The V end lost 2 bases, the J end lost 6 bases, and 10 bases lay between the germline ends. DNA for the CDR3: TGTGCCAGCAGTTACGATGAGGTGGCCGGGGAGCTGTTTTTT. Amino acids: CASSYDEVAGELFF.

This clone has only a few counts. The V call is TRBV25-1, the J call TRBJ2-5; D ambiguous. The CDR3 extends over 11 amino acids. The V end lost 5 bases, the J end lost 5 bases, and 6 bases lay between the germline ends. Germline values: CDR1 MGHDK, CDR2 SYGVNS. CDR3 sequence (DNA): TGTGCCAGCAGTTCACTGGAGACCCAGTACTTC. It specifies CASSSLETQYF.

Here the CDR3 reads CASRPGQVSYEQYF. The CDR3 region has the DNA TGTGCCAGCAGACCGGGACAGGTGTCCTACGAGCAGTACTTC. The rearrangement joins TRBV28 to TRBJ2-7; 8 bases are a match to TRBD1. V lost 6 bases to trimming and J lost 1 base; unmatched junction nucleotides: 5. CDR3 length: 14 residues. Germline V gives CDR1 MDHEN, CDR2 SYDVKM.

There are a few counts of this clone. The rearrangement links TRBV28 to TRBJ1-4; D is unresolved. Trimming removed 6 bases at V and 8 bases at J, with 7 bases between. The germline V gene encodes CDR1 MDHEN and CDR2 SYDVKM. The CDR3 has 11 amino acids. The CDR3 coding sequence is TGTGCCAGCAGCCAACAGGAAAAACTGTTTTTT. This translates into CASSQQEKLFF.

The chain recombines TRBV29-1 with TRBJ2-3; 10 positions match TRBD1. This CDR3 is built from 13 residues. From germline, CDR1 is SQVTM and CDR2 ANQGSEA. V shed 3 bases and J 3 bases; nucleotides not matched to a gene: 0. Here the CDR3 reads CSVEGQGTDTQYF. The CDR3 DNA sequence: TGCAGCGTTGAGGGACAGGGGACAGATACGCAGTATTTT.

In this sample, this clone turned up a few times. The CDR3 sequence: CASSQLQGVHDGYTF. CDR3 DNA sequence: TGCGCCAGCAGCCAGCTACAGGGGGTTCACGATGGCTACACCTTC. The rearrangement joins TRBV4-3 to TRBJ1-2, with 8 positions matching TRBD1. The V gene's germline CDR1 is LGHNA and CDR2 YSLEER. The CDR3 sequence is 15 residues long. Trimming at V came to 3 bases and at J to 6 bases, leaving 9 bases not matched to a gene.

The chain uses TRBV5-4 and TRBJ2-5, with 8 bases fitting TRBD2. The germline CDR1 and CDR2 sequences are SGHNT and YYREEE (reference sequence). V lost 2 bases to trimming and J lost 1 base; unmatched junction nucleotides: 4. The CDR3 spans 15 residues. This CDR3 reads CASSFSGKTQETQYF. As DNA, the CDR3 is TGTGCCAGCAGCTTTAGCGGGAAGACCCAAGAGACCCAGTACTTC.

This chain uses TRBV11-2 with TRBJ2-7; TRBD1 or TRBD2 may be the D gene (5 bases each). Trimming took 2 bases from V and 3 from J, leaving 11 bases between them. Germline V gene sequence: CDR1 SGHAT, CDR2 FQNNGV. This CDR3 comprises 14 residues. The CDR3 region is CASSLLGPNYEQYF. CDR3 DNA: TGTGCCAGCAGCTTACTGGGACCAAACTACGAGCAGTACTTC.

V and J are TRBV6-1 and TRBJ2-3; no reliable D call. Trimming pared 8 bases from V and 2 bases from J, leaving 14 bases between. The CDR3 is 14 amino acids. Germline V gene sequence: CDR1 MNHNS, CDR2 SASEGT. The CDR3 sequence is CASGGLGFTDTQYF. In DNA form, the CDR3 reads TGTGCCAGCGGTGGGTTGGGGTTCACAGATACGCAGTATTTT.

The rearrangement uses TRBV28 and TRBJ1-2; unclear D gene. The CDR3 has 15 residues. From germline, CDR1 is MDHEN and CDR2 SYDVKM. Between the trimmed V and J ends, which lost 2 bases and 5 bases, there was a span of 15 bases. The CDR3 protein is CASSLRVLSVYGYTF. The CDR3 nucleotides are TGTGCCAGCAGTTTAAGGGTGCTTAGCGTTTATGGCTACACCTTC.

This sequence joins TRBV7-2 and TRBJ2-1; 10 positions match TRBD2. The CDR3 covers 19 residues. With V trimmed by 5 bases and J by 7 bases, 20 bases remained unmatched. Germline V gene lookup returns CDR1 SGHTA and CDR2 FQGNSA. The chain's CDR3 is CASSLRPPLLAGAGNEQFF. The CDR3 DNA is TGTGCCAGCAGCCTAAGGCCTCCGCTCCTAGCGGGAGCTGGTAATGAGCAGTTCTTC.

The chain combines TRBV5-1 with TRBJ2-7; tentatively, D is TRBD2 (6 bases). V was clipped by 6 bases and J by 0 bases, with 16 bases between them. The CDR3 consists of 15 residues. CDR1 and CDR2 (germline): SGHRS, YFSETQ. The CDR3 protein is CASTTTAGSSYEQYF. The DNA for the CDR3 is TGCGCCAGCACCACTACAGCGGGCTCCTCCTACGAGCAGTACTTC.

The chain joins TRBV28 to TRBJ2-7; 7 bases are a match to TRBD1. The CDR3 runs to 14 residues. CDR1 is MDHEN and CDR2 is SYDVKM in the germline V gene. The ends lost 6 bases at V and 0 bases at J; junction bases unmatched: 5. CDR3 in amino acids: CASSPTGFSYEQYF. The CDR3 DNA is TGTGCCAGCAGCCCGACAGGGTTCTCCTACGAGCAGTACTTC.

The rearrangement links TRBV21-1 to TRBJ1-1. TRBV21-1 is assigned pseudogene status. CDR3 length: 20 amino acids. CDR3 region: CASSLCPQLGSATSNTEAFF. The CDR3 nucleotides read TGTGCCAGCAGTCTCTGCCCCCAATTGGGTAGCGCGACCTCGAACACTGAAGCTTTCTTT.

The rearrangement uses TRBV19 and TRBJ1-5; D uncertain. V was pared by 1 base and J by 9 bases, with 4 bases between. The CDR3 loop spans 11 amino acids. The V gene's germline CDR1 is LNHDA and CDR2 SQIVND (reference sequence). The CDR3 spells CASSIGGPQHF. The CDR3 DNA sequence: TGTGCCAGTAGTATAGGGGGGCCCCAGCATTTT.